This T cell receptor beta chain was recorded in a study of technical replicates of blood from a handful of donors (dated 2017 in TCRdb). CDR1 and CDR2 were assigned from the germline V gene (reference sequence) as PRHDT and FYEKMQ. Here V drops 6 bases and J drops 1 base, and the junction holds 2 bases not matched to any gene. From its cysteine to its phenylalanine, the CDR3 spans 14 amino acids. The read is trimmed to its CDR3 DNA, 42 bases read in frame from base 1. This clone was detected once. This clone's antigen is unknown. No base qualities exist here, and no much larger clone lies one base off it. Library prep was done by the immunoSEQ multiplex PCR assay. The table comes from immuneACCESS by way of TCRdb, which keeps in-frame sequences with V and J called. Part of the clones is missing from these tables; in studies checked, under half for an unresolved V gene and the rest for unknown reasons. For this sample there are some 83,000 clones; 85% to 95% appear just once. The top ten constitute less than 0.5% of the sample.

This clonotype originated in a human donor in good health. Rearrangement joined TRBV13 to TRBJ2-2; 7 nucleotides in the junction match TRBD2. The sequenced material came from T cells isolated from PBMCs. The CDR3 region has the sequence CASRAGENTGELFF. The nucleotide sequence reads as follows: TGTGCCAGCAGGGCGGGAGAGAACACCGGGGAGCTGTTTTTT. With all but the CDR3 taken from the reference TRBV13 and TRBJ2-2 genes, the full variable domain is: AAGVIQSPRHLIKEKRETATLKCYPIPRHDTVYWYQQGPGQDPQFLISFYEKMQSDKGSIPDRFSAQQFSDYHSELNMSSLELGDSALYFCASRAGENTGELFFGEGSRLTVL.